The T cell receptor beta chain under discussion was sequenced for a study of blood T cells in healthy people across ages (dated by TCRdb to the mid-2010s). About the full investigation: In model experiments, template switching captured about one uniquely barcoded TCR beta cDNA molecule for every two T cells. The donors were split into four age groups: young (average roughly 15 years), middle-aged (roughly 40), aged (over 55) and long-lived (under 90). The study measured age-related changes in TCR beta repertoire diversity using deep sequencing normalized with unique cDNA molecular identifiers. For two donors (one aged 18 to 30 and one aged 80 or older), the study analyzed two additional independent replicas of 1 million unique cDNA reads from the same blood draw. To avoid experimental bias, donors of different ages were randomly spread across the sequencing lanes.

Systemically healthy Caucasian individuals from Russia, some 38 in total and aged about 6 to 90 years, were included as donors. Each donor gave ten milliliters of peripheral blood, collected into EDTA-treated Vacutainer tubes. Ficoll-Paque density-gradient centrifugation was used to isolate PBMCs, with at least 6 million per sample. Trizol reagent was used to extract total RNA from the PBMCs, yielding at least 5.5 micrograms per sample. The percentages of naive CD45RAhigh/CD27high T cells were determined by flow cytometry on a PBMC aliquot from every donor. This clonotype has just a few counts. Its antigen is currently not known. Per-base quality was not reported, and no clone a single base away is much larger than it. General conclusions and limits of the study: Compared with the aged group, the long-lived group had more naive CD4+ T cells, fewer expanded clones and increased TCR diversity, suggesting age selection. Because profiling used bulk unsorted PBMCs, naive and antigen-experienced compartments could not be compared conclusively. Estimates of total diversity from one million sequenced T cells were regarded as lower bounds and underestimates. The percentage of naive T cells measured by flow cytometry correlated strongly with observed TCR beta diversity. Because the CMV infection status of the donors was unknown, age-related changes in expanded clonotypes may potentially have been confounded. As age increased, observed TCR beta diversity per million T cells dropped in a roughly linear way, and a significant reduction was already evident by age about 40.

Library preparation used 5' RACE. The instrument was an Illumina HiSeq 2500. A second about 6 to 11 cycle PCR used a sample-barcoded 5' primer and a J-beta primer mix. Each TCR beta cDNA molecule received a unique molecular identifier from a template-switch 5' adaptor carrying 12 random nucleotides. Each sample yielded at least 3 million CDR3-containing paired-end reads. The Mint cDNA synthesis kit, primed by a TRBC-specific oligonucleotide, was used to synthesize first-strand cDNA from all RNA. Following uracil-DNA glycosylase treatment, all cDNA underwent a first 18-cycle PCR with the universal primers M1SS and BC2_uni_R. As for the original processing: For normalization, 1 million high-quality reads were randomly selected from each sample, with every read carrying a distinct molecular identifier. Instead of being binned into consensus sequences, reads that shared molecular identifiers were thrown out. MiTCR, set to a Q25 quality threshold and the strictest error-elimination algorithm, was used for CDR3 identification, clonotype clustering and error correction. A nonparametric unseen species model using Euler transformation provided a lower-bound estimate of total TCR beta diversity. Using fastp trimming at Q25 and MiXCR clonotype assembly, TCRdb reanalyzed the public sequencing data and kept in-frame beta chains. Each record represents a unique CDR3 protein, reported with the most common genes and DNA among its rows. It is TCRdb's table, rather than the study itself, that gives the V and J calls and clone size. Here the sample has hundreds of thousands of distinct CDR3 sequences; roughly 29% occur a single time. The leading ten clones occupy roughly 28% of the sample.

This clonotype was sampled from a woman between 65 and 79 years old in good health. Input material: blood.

The sequence in DNA is TGTGCCAGCAGCCCCGCGGGACCCCGCATGGTCTCCTACAATGAGCAGTTCTTC. This is translated as CASSPAGPRMVSYNEQFF. Recombination linked TRBV3-1 to TRBJ2-1, and the D gene may be TRBD2, 6 bases matching. The germline V gene (reference sequence) gives CDR1 as LGHDT and CDR2 as YNNKEL. V and J lose 4 bases and 0 bases, and a span of 19 bases separates them. There are 18 amino acids in the CDR3, from cysteine to phenylalanine inclusive. Left in the record is the CDR3 DNA by itself, 54 bases read in frame from the first base.